The following is a T cell receptor (beta chain) sequence with its context. This sample stems from a study of blood T cell repertoires in COVID-19. Study background: Italy, Spain and the United States were the sources of the convalescent and acute COVID-19 samples.

Cohort 3 recovered donors had two negative PCRs, clearance, or symptom resolution. The CDR3 runs to 15 residues. The germline V gene encodes CDR1 MGHDK and CDR2 SYGVNS. The junction had 10 bases not matched to a gene; V was cut back by 2 bases and J by 7 bases. Data came from immunoSEQ multiplex PCR; TCRdb stores just in-frame clones and leaves some out. Here the sample spans about 320,000 clones, 80% to 90% being singletons. This rearrangement joins TRBV25-1 to TRBJ1-2; 7 bases fit TRBD1. The sample consisted of PBMCs or T cells enriched from blood (not recorded which). This clonotype was obtained from a young man who had recovered from COVID-19. CDR3 DNA sequence: TGTGCCAGCAGTGAAGCAGGGACAGAACTCGGTGGCTACACCTTC. Translated: CASSEAGTELGGYTF.